The 12 T cell receptor beta chains listed next were all sequenced from one sample in a study of control samples from healthy donors and cancer patients. TCRdb keeps only in-frame clones here, not all; method: immunoSEQ multiplex PCR. Of 150,000 to 200,000 clones listed, just over 85% are singletons. The specimen was blood. All receptors come from a man aged 18 to 30 in good health.

The rearrangement uses TRBV6-6 and TRBJ1-2, with a tentative D call TRBD1 (5 bases). The CDR3 runs 14 residues. Trimming shortened V by 2 bases and J by 0 bases, and 7 bases separated the two germline ends. Germline values: CDR1 MNHNY, CDR2 SVGAGI (reference sequence). The CDR3, as DNA: TGTGCCAGCAGTTACGGACAAGCTAACTATGGCTACACCTTC. Translated: CASSYGQANYGYTF.

This clone was counted between two and nine times. Other DNA sequences in the sample encode the same CDR3. The chain combines TRBV4-2 with TRBJ1-1; 7 nucleotides agree with TRBD1. Germline CDR1 is LGHNA and CDR2 is YNFKEQ. The CDR3 sequence is 15 residues long. Trimming at V came to 1 base and at J to 0 bases, leaving 2 bases not matched to a gene. The CDR3 loop reads CASSQATGLNTEAFF. For the CDR3, the DNA is TGTGCCAGCAGCCAAGCGACAGGGTTGAACACTGAAGCTTTCTTT.

V gene TRBV19 combines with J gene TRBJ2-3; 11 bases agree with TRBD2. Germline V gives CDR1 LNHDA, CDR2 SQIVND (reference sequence). This CDR3 spans 16 amino acids. Trimming removed 6 bases from V and 7 bases from J; junction bases left unmatched: 12. The CDR3 coding sequence is TGTGCCAGTAGGAAGACTAGCGGGGCAACCGGTAATACGCAGTATTTT. Translating gives CASRKTSGATGNTQYF.

The chain uses TRBV12-5 and TRBJ1-1, with D unresolved. The V and J ends lost 1 base and 2 bases respectively, with 8 bases between them. CDR1 and CDR2 from the germline V gene are LGHNT and FRNRAP. CDR3 size: 14 residues. The DNA for the CDR3 is TGTGCTAGTGGTTTGGATGGGCACAACACTGAAGCTTTCTTT. This encodes CASGLDGHNTEAFF.

The chain carries TRBV5-4 and TRBJ2-5; D remains unclear. V was cut by 4 bases and J by 7 bases, with 23 bases left in between. CDR1 is SGHNT and CDR2 is YYREEE in the germline V gene (reference sequence). The CDR3 consists of 16 residues. The CDR3 here is CASSAGRQSGLGTQYF. As DNA, the CDR3 is TGTGCCAGCAGCGCCGGTCGGCAATCGGGTCTAGGGACCCAGTACTTC.

The V and J genes are TRBV7-2 and TRBJ2-1; 12 bases fit TRBD1. Germline V gene sequence: CDR1 SGHTA, CDR2 FQGNSA. The CDR3 has 16 amino acids. V dropped 6 bases and J dropped 7; count of bases not matched to a gene: 10. The CDR3 loop reads CASSRTGTGGGNEQFF. For the CDR3, the DNA is TGTGCCAGCAGTCGAACCGGGACAGGGGGCGGGAATGAGCAGTTCTTC.

The rearrangement joins TRBV11-2 to TRBJ2-7, with a possible D match to TRBD1 (6 bases). The CDR3 is 15 residues long. In germline, CDR1 is SGHAT, CDR2 FQNNGV. Trimming stripped 4 bases from V and 0 bases from J, with 13 bases between. CDR3 sequence: CASSSVGAVSYEQYF. As DNA, the CDR3 is TGTGCCAGCAGCTCAGTGGGGGCAGTCTCCTACGAGCAGTACTTC.

The V gene is TRBV19, the J gene TRBJ1-1, with unresolved D. Per germline, CDR1 LNHDA and CDR2 SQIVND (reference sequence). V lost 5 bases to trimming and J lost 3 bases, with 16 bases between them. The CDR3 runs to 15 residues. The CDR3 is CASSPGTRWDTEAFF. CDR3 sequence (DNA): TGTGCCAGTAGTCCGGGAACCCGGTGGGACACTGAAGCTTTCTTT.

The genes are TRBV19 and TRBJ2-1; possible D gene TRBD1, 6 bases. The CDR3 loop spans 16 amino acids. The germline V gene encodes CDR1 LNHDA and CDR2 SQIVND (reference sequence). V shed 6 bases and J shed 5 bases, with 20 bases lying between them. The CDR3 sequence is CASSPALGAGNNEQFF. For the CDR3, the DNA is TGTGCCAGTAGCCCAGCATTGGGGGCTGGCAACAATGAGCAGTTCTTC.

The rearrangement uses TRBV5-8 and TRBJ2-7; possibly TRBD2 for D (8 bases). Between the trimmed V and J ends, which lost 10 bases and 3 bases, there was a span of 26 bases. CDR1 is SGHTS, CDR2 YDEGEE, per germline. The length of the CDR3 is 16 residues. CDR3 coding DNA: TGTGCCGCCATAGGAGACAGGGTGCTAGCGGGCTACGAGCAGTACTTC. It codes for CAAIGDRVLAGYEQYF.

This clone was seen just once. The chain links TRBV2 to TRBJ1-2; D gene uncertain. The CDR3 runs 12 residues. Germline CDR1 reads SNHLY; CDR2 reads FYNNEI. The V and J ends lost 4 bases and 8 bases respectively, with 11 bases between them. The DNA of the CDR3 is TGTGCCAGCAGTGTGGCGGAGGGCGGCTACACCTTC. It encodes CASSVAEGGYTF. The variable domain in full, with the rest retrieved from reference TRBV2 and TRBJ1-2, is EPEVTQTPSHQVTQMGQEVILRCVPISNHLYFYWYRQILGQKVEFLVSFYNNEISEKSEIFDDQFSVERPDGSNFTLKIRSTKLEDSAMYFCASSVAEGGYTFGSGTRLTVV.

The chain carries TRBV19 and TRBJ2-1; TRBD1 matches at 7 bases. Germline CDR1 LNHDA, CDR2 SQIVND (reference sequence). The V segment lost 4 bases and the J segment 10 bases; nucleotides outside the gene matches: 7. This CDR3 spans 13 amino acids. In DNA, the CDR3 is TGTGCCAGTAGTACCCCCTCGACAGGGGAGCAGTTCTTC. Amino acid sequence: CASSTPSTGEQFF.